The rows below give T cell receptor beta chains drawn from one sample of a study of blood T cell repertoires in COVID-19. TCRdb's table, derived via immunoSEQ multiplex PCR, lists solely in-frame clones and lacks some. This table holds about 200,000 clones, 70% to 90% found once. Sequenced sample: peripheral blood. These receptors all come from a man aged 50-60 years with COVID-19, enrolled during active disease. The conserved cysteine and the conserved F or W are not part of the CDR3 here. The size entry is marked missing in some rows and otherwise reads once, few, many or a size class.

CDR3aa: ASSQFLAGAHSYNEQF
j_gene: TRBJ2-1
abundance: .
v_gene: TRBV14

CDR3aa: ASSETAELTAF
j_gene: TRBJ1-1
abundance: .
v_gene: TRBV7-9

CDR3aa: ASSLAWGAGSPLH
j_gene: TRBJ1-6
abundance: .
v_gene: TRBV7-2

CDR3aa: ASSSTGTGRTPQH
j_gene: TRBJ1-5
abundance: .
v_gene: TRBV28

CDR3aa: ASSPDNSNQPQH
j_gene: TRBJ1-5
abundance: .
v_gene: TRBV5-1

CDR3aa: ASSRQRGDYNEQF
j_gene: TRBJ2-1
abundance: .
v_gene: TRBV4-3

CDR3aa: ASSGGQGNTIY
j_gene: TRBJ1-3
abundance: .
v_gene: TRBV5-1

CDR3aa: ASSLEAGGGGTSYEQY
j_gene: TRBJ2-7
abundance: .
v_gene: TRBV5-4

CDR3aa: ASSTGTSGGQDTQY
j_gene: TRBJ2-3
abundance: few
v_gene: TRBV9

CDR3aa: ALQRGGLHNEQF
j_gene: TRBJ2-1
abundance: .
v_gene: TRBV30

CDR3aa: ASSVDRGVYNEQF
j_gene: TRBJ2-1
abundance: .
v_gene: TRBV4-1

CDR3aa: ASSLDGRGRIQH
j_gene: TRBJ1-5
abundance: once
v_gene: TRBV7-2

CDR3aa: ASRTGMNTGELF
j_gene: TRBJ2-2
abundance: .
v_gene: TRBV6-5

CDR3aa: ASSEVRAGIGYT
j_gene: TRBJ1-2
abundance: .
v_gene: TRBV2

CDR3aa: ASSVESSGRAVNTQY
j_gene: TRBJ2-3
abundance: .
v_gene: TRBV9

CDR3aa: AWGTGATDTQY
j_gene: TRBJ2-3
abundance: .
v_gene: TRBV30

CDR3aa: AWSVLRTGHNSPLH
j_gene: TRBJ1-6
abundance: .
v_gene: TRBV30

CDR3aa: ASSPRDRGTGELF
j_gene: TRBJ2-2
abundance: .
v_gene: TRBV11-3

CDR3aa: ASKDRASFFDEQF
j_gene: TRBJ2-1
abundance: .
v_gene: TRBV5-1

CDR3aa: ASSLSGRAADTQY
j_gene: TRBJ2-3
abundance: .
v_gene: TRBV7-3

CDR3aa: AWSLRDRHLGEQY
j_gene: TRBJ2-7
abundance: .
v_gene: TRBV30

CDR3aa: ASKRLRDTGELF
j_gene: TRBJ2-2
abundance: .
v_gene: TRBV2

CDR3aa: ASSPRVLGGNTIY
j_gene: TRBJ1-3
abundance: .
v_gene: TRBV6-5